These 24 T cell receptor beta chains share one sample of origin, sequenced in a study of T cell responses to AZD1222 COVID-19 vaccine. Clones were read by immunoSEQ multiplex PCR, and TCRdb kept only the in-frame ones, dropping some. Of roughly 120,000 clones in the sample, 85% to 90% are singletons; the top ten hold about 7.8%. The specimen was peripheral blood, collected on day 0 of AZD1222 vaccination. Receptor source: an adult in good health.

The gene calls are TRBV6-2 or TRBV6-3 and TRBJ2-7; D is perhaps TRBD2 (6 bases). Between the trimmed V and J ends, which lost 0 bases and 2 bases, there was a span of 17 bases. The CDR3 consists of 17 residues. Germline V gene sequence: CDR1 MNHEY, CDR2 SVGEGT. The CDR3 sequence: CASSYSNVVGGTYEQYF. The CDR3 DNA sequence: TGTGCCAGCAGTTACTCTAATGTCGTCGGCGGGACCTACGAGCAGTACTTC.

V and J are TRBV6-2 or TRBV6-3 and TRBJ2-7; the D gene is possibly TRBD2 (5 bases). The germline V gene has CDR1 MNHEY and CDR2 SVGEGT. Trimming took 7 bases from V and 0 from J, leaving 10 bases between them. The CDR3 has 13 amino acids. The CDR3 sequence: CASTPGVSYEQYF. The CDR3 region has the DNA TGTGCCAGCACCCCCGGGGTCTCCTACGAGCAGTACTTC.

This sequence joins TRBV6-5 and TRBJ1-4, with D possibly being TRBD1 (6 bases). CDR1 and CDR2 from the germline V gene are MNHEY and SVGAGI. V lost 8 bases and J lost 13, with 17 bases in between. CDR3 length: 12 residues. CDR3 sequence reads: CASGDTGRGLFF. CDR3 sequence (DNA): TGTGCCAGCGGGGACACAGGGAGGGGACTGTTTTTT.

The chain recombines TRBV30 with TRBJ1-6, with D tentatively TRBD1 (5 bases). This CDR3 region has 14 residues. Trimming removed 4 bases from V and 12 bases from J, with 19 bases in between. Germline CDR1 reads GTSNPN; CDR2 reads SVGIG (reference sequence). CDR3 residues: CAWTGGLGVGPLHF. CDR3 sequence (DNA): TGTGCCTGGACGGGCGGCCTGGGGGTTGGACCCCTCCACTTT.

V gene TRBV5-1 combines with J gene TRBJ1-4, with 11 bases aligning to TRBD1. The germline CDR1 and CDR2 sequences are SGHRS and YFSETQ. The J segment lost 10 bases and the V segment lost 3 bases, leaving 5 bases of the junction unmatched. The CDR3 runs 14 residues. CDR3 sequence: CASSSAGQGGKLFF. In DNA, the CDR3 is TGCGCCAGCAGCTCGGCGGGACAGGGGGGAAAACTGTTTTTT.

The rearrangement uses TRBV10-1 and TRBJ2-7, with no clear D. The V gene's germline CDR1 is WNHNN and CDR2 SYGVQD (reference sequence). CDR3 size: 13 residues. V lost 2 bases and J lost 4, with 9 bases in between. For the CDR3, the DNA is TGCGCCAGCAGTGAGGGCGCAGATTACGAGCAGTACTTC. It is translated as CASSEGADYEQYF.

This rearrangement joins TRBV6-1 to TRBJ1-2, with D possibly being TRBD1 (6 bases). The CDR3 sequence is 15 residues long. V was pared by 3 bases and J by 4 bases, with 15 bases between. Germline CDR1 is MNHNS and CDR2 is SASEGT. As DNA, the CDR3 is TGTGCCAGCAGTGAGACGTCAGGGGAACGCTATGGCTACACCTTC. It codes for CASSETSGERYGYTF.

As DNA, the CDR3 is TGTGCCAGCAGTTCTGGGGACAGGGACTACGAGCAGTACTTC. This codes for CASSSGDRDYEQYF. This chain links TRBV28 with TRBJ2-7, with 9 bases aligning to TRBD1. This CDR3 comprises 14 residues. Trimming removed 4 bases from V and 3 bases from J; junction bases left unmatched: 4. Germline V gives CDR1 MDHEN, CDR2 SYDVKM.

The rearrangement links TRBV3-1 (or the pseudogene TRBV3-2) to TRBJ1-6; a possible D gene is TRBD1 (6 bases). The germline V and J ends were trimmed by 4 bases and 9 bases, with 19 bases remaining between them. The length of the CDR3 is 16 residues. Germline V lookup: CDR1 LGHDT, CDR2 YNNKEL (reference sequence). CDR3 bases: TGTGCCAGCAGCCGCATACAGGGAATTAAGAGTTCACCCCTCCACTTT. Translated, it gives CASSRIQGIKSSPLHF.

This clone has just one count. V is TRBV5-1 and J is TRBJ1-4, with D hard to call. The germline V and J ends were trimmed by 1 base and 8 bases, with 12 bases remaining between them. Germline V gene sequence: CDR1 SGHRS, CDR2 YFSETQ. CDR3 size: 14 residues. CDR3 loop: CASSLIPTEEKLFF. CDR3 nucleotide sequence: TGCGCCAGCAGCTTGATCCCGACTGAGGAAAAACTGTTTTTT.

The gene calls are TRBV11-2 and TRBJ2-7, with a weak D call TRBD2 (6 bases). V was cut by 5 bases and J by 2 bases, with 13 bases left in between. CDR1 SGHAT and CDR2 FQNNGV come from the germline V gene. The CDR3 length is 14 residues. The CDR3 DNA reads TGTGCCAGCAGCCCCATGGGGGGTCCCTACGAGCAGTACTTC. It is translated as CASSPMGGPYEQYF.

V is TRBV5-1 and J is TRBJ1-1, with D hard to call. This CDR3 spans 16 amino acids. Germline V gives CDR1 SGHRS, CDR2 YFSETQ. Trimming took off 4 bases at V and 4 bases at J, with 20 bases between the two ends. DNA for the CDR3: TGCGCCAGCAGCCCGGGGTTTGATCACCCGGCCACTGAAGCTTTCTTT. It is translated as CASSPGFDHPATEAFF.

The gene calls are TRBV2 and TRBJ1-1, with 10 positions matching TRBD1. The CDR3 covers 13 residues. The J segment lost 4 bases and the V segment lost 7 bases, leaving 3 bases of the junction unmatched. Germline V gene lookup returns CDR1 SNHLY and CDR2 FYNNEI. This chain's CDR3 is CASIRTGGTEAFF. The CDR3, as DNA: TGTGCCAGCATTCGGACAGGGGGCACTGAAGCTTTCTTT.

CDR3 loop: CASSLGVREAFF. In DNA form, the CDR3 reads TGTGCCAGCAGCTTAGGAGTTCGTGAAGCTTTCTTT. The genes are TRBV7-9 and TRBJ1-1; no clear D gene. Germline assignment: CDR1 SEHNR and CDR2 FQNEAQ (reference sequence). Trimming took 1 base from V and 7 from J, leaving 7 bases between them. CDR3 length: 12 residues.

The genes are TRBV4-3 and TRBJ2-1, with D possibly matching TRBD1 (6 bases). Germline-derived CDR1 and CDR2 are LGHNA and YSLEER. This CDR3 spans 15 amino acids. The germline V and J ends were trimmed by 0 bases and 3 bases, with 9 bases remaining between them. The DNA of the CDR3 is TGCGCCAGCAGCCAAGATTCGGGACACTACAATGAGCAGTTCTTC. Translation gives CASSQDSGHYNEQFF.

In its sample, this clone was seen a few times. The genes are TRBV5-4 and TRBJ1-2, with D unresolved. CDR1 is SGHNT and CDR2 is YYREEE in the germline V gene (reference sequence). The CDR3 is 13 residues long. Trimming removed 4 bases at V and 4 bases at J, with 11 bases between. Here the CDR3 reads CASSLASGYGYTF. The CDR3 nucleotides read TGTGCCAGCAGCCTAGCCTCTGGCTATGGCTACACCTTC.

As for this clone: One junction end disagrees with the germline gene, perhaps due to a read error. The genes are TRBV10-1 and TRBJ2-7; the D gene is possibly TRBD1 (6 bases). Looked up from germline, CDR1 is WNHNN and CDR2 is SYGVQD (reference sequence). The length of the CDR3 is 13 residues. CDR3 in amino acids: CASTETGSYEQYF. The CDR3 nucleotides are TGCGCCAGCACTGAGACAGGTTCCTACGAGCAGTACTTC.

The genes are TRBV6-6 and TRBJ2-6, with D uncertain. Germline V gene data show CDR1 as MNHNY and CDR2 as SVGAGI (reference sequence). V dropped 8 bases and J dropped 4 bases, with 9 bases sitting between them. The CDR3 spans 13 residues. The CDR3 is CASRVLGANVLTF. The CDR3 DNA reads TGTGCCAGCCGGGTCCTAGGGGCCAACGTCCTGACTTTC.

The chain uses TRBV5-1 and TRBJ2-7, with TRBD2 as a possible D gene (6 bases). Trimming took 5 bases from V and 2 from J, leaving 14 bases between them. The CDR3 covers 14 residues. Germline V gene sequence: CDR1 SGHRS, CDR2 YFSETQ. The CDR3 nucleotides read TGCGCCAGCAGTAGGGCGGGGAGTGCCTACGAGCAGTACTTC. Translation: CASSRAGSAYEQYF.

The V gene is TRBV7-2, the J gene TRBJ2-7; the match to TRBD1 covers 7 bases. From germline, CDR1 is SGHTA and CDR2 FQGNSA. J lost 2 bases, V lost 5 bases, and 9 bases had no gene match. The CDR3 is 15 amino acids. As DNA, the CDR3 is TGTGCCAGCAGCCCCCAGGGGGTGGGTACCTACGAGCAGTACTTC. Its translation is CASSPQGVGTYEQYF.

The chain recombines TRBV10-2 with TRBJ2-2, with TRBD2 matching over 12 bases. Losses at the gene ends were 6 bases for V and 4 bases for J; bases not matched to a gene: 9. The CDR3 covers 17 residues. Germline values: CDR1 WSHSY, CDR2 SAAADI. CDR3 sequence reads: CASSPALLAGGTGELFF. The CDR3 DNA is TGCGCCAGCAGCCCAGCCCTACTAGCGGGAGGCACCGGGGAGCTGTTTTTT.

The rearrangement links TRBV7-9 to TRBJ2-3, with D possibly being TRBD1 or TRBD2 (7 bases each). The CDR3 totals 15 residues. The ends were cut back, 4 bases at V and 1 base at J, with 12 bases in the middle. Germline CDR1 and CDR2: SEHNR and FQNEAQ (reference sequence). The CDR3 sequence is CASSSGGVGTDTQYF. The CDR3 region has the DNA TGTGCCAGCAGCTCAGGGGGGGTCGGCACAGATACGCAGTATTTT.

The rearrangement links TRBV4-3 to TRBJ2-3, with 9 bases identical to TRBD1. V lost 4 bases and J lost 7; bases outside the gene matches: 9. The CDR3 covers 15 residues. CDR1 is LGHNA and CDR2 is YSLEER in the germline V gene. This chain's CDR3 is CASSPTRDRVHTQYF. For the CDR3, the DNA is TGCGCCAGCAGCCCCACTCGGGACAGGGTCCATACGCAGTATTTT.

The chain uses TRBV9 and TRBJ2-7; no clear D gene. Germline CDR1 SGDLS, CDR2 YYNGEE. Trimming pared 0 bases from V and 0 bases from J, leaving 10 bases between. The length of the CDR3 is 15 residues. The chain's CDR3 is CASSVGPLGSYEQYF. CDR3 in DNA: TGTGCCAGCAGCGTAGGTCCACTTGGCTCCTACGAGCAGTACTTC.